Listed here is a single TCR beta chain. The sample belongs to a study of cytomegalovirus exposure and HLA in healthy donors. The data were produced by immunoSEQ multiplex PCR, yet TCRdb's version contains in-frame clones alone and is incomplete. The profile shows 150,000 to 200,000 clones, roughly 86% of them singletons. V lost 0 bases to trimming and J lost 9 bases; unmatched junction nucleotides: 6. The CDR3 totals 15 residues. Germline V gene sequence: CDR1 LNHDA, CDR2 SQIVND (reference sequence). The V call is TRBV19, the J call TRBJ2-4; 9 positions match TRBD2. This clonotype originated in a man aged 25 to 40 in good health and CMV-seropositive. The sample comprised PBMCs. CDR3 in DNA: TGTGCCAGTAGTATAGACGGACTAGCGCCGGCCATTCAGTACTTC. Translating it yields CASSIDGLAPAIQYF.